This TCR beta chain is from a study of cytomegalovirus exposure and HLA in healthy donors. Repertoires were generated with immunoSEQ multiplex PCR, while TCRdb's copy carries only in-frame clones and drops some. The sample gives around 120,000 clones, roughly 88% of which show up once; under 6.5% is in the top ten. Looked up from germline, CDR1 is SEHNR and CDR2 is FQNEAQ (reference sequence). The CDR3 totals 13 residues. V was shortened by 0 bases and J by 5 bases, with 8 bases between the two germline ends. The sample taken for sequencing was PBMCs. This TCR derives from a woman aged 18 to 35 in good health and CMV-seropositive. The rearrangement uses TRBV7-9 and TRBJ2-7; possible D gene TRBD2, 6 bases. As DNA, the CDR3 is TGTGCCAGCAGCTTAGCGCGGGACGACGAGCAGTACTTC. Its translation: CASSLARDDEQYF.